The clone carrying this T cell receptor beta chain was detected a few times. What it binds is unknown. This sample is drawn from a study of beta chain features in type 1 diabetes. The study's findings and limits: In every one of the four CD4+ subsets, TCRB CDR3s were moderately but significantly shorter in Type 1 diabetes patients.

Heparinised blood was drawn once per donor, averaging approximately 0.12 L. Investigators reverse transcribed all isolated RNA, so they sequenced expressed TCRB transcripts. The assay was immunoSEQ multiplex PCR, and TCRdb's table has in-frame clones only and misses some. The table records more than 350,000 clones, more than 9.5% of them present only once. V lost 5 bases, J lost 5 bases, and 2 bases lay in between. Germline assignment: CDR1 SGHVS and CDR2 FQNEAQ. This CDR3 spans 10 amino acids. The genes are TRBV7-8 and TRBJ2-3; D unresolved. Sequencing was carried out using naive CD4+ T cells from blood. This sequence originates from a woman under 30 in good health. CDR3 sequence: CASSRDTQYF. For the CDR3, the DNA is TGTGCCAGCAGCCGAGATACGCAGTATTTT.